These 17 T cell receptor beta chains were all obtained from the same sample, sequenced in a study of response to subunit inactivated influenza vaccine. MiXCR, run by TCRdb on the RT-PCR reads, gives a single entry per CDR3 protein. The data contain about 540,000 distinct CDR3 sequences, 20% to 25% of them singletons. These data also formed part of another study, on T cells expressing NK-cell markers. Turning to that study: TCR beta libraries carry UMIs added by 5'RACE template switching.

The specimen was CD4+ T cells sorted from PBMCs, collected about 12 days after vaccination. The receptors originated from a man in his fifties or sixties who received an inactivated influenza vaccine.

The chain uses TRBV20-1 and TRBJ2-1; D tentatively reads TRBD1 or TRBD2 (7 bases each). Germline V gives CDR1 DFQATT, CDR2 SNEGSKA (reference sequence). V shed 0 bases and J shed 0 bases, with 18 bases lying between them. The CDR3 extends over 18 amino acids. Written as DNA, the CDR3 is TGCAGTGCTAGAGAAGGGGGCGTAGCTAGCGGCTCCTACAATGAGCAGTTCTTC. It yields the protein CSAREGGVASGSYNEQFF.

V and J are TRBV6-5 and TRBJ1-5, with 7 bases fitting TRBD1. The trim removed 4 bases at V and 6 bases at J, leaving 9 bases unmatched. The CDR3 runs 15 residues. Germline assignment: CDR1 MNHEY and CDR2 SVGAGI. CDR3 in DNA: TGTGCCAGCAGTTCCCAACAGGGGCCAGGTCAGCCCCAGCATTTT. This translates into CASSSQQGPGQPQHF.

The chain is built from TRBV6-1 and TRBJ2-1, with D tentatively TRBD1 or TRBD2 (5 bases each). V was cut by 6 bases and J by 7 bases, with 19 bases left in between. Germline assignment: CDR1 MNHNS and CDR2 SASEGT. The CDR3 runs to 15 residues. CDR3 region: CASRAGTQNRNEQFF. CDR3 DNA: TGTGCCAGCAGGGCTGGGACCCAAAACCGGAATGAGCAGTTCTTC.

The rearrangement links TRBV4-3 to TRBJ1-5; tentative D call: TRBD1 (5 bases). Germline lookup yields CDR1 LGHNA and CDR2 YSLEER. Trimming removed 0 bases at V and 6 bases at J, with 12 bases between. The CDR3 loop spans 15 amino acids. This CDR3 is CASSQDVQGGQPQHF. The CDR3 DNA is TGCGCCAGCAGCCAAGATGTTCAGGGTGGTCAGCCCCAGCATTTT.

The J gene is TRBJ2-5, the V gene TRBV5-1, with 8 bases that match TRBD1. The CDR3 runs to 15 residues. Germline CDR1 and CDR2: SGHRS and YFSETQ. The J segment lost 6 bases and the V segment lost 1 base, leaving 8 bases of the junction unmatched. The CDR3 DNA follows: TGCGCCAGCAGCTTGTCAGGGGGCCTTATACAGACCCAGTACTTC. Its translation: CASSLSGGLIQTQYF.

The chain recombines TRBV3-1 with TRBJ2-1, with D unclear. CDR3 length equals 12 residues. Germline-derived CDR1 and CDR2 are LGHDT and YNNKEL (reference sequence). The V end was cut by 1 base, the J end by 12 bases, with 10 bases between. CDR3 loop: CASSQVKFRQFF. As DNA, the CDR3 is TGTGCCAGCAGCCAAGTTAAGTTTCGGCAGTTCTTC.

With respect to this clonotype: Germline and junction disagree at one end, which may indicate a read error. This chain joins TRBV20-1 and TRBJ1-5, with 7 bases lining up with TRBD1. The germline V gene has CDR1 DFQATT and CDR2 SNEGSKA (reference sequence). This CDR3 contains 13 residues. The CDR3 reads CRAATGVNQPQHF. The CDR3 DNA is TGCCGTGCAGCTACAGGGGTCAATCAGCCCCAGCATTTT.

This chain joins TRBV5-1 and TRBJ2-7; D may be TRBD1 or TRBD2 (5 bases each). This CDR3 spans 14 amino acids. CDR1 is SGHRS and CDR2 is YFSETQ in the germline V gene. V was trimmed by 4 bases and J by 5 bases, leaving 16 bases between them. CDR3 sequence: CASSPGSGADEQYF. CDR3 bases: TGCGCCAGCAGCCCGGGGTCCGGGGCGGACGAGCAGTACTTC. The whole variable domain, filled in from reference TRBV5-1 and TRBJ2-7, reads KAGVTQTPRYLIKTRGQQVTLSCSPISGHRSVSWYQQTPGQGLQFLFEYFSETQRNKGNFPGRFSGRQFSNSRSEMNVSTLELGDSALYLCASSPGSGADEQYFGPGTRLTVT.

This clonotype has just a few counts. J is TRBJ2-1 and V is TRBV5-1; 11 bases map to TRBD1. The V gene end was trimmed by 9 bases and the J gene end by 8 bases; junction bases not matched to a gene: 10. The CDR3 extends over 14 amino acids. The germline gives CDR1 SGHRS, CDR2 YFSETQ. The CDR3 bases are TGCGCCACCCGCTGGACAGGGGGCAATGATGAGCAGTTCTTC. This sequence encodes CATRWTGGNDEQFF.

The CDR3 DNA reads as TGCGCCAGCAGCTCCGGGCTCGGCAGTCTTGGTACTGAAGCTTTCTTT. It is translated as CASSSGLGSLGTEAFF. The gene calls are TRBV5-1 and TRBJ1-1, with D hard to call. Trimming pared 3 bases from V and 5 bases from J, leaving 20 bases between. The germline CDR1 and CDR2 sequences are SGHRS and YFSETQ. This CDR3 has 16 residues. Supplemented by reference TRBV5-1 and TRBJ1-1, the full variable domain reads KAGVTQTPRYLIKTRGQQVTLSCSPISGHRSVSWYQQTPGQGLQFLFEYFSETQRNKGNFPGRFSGRQFSNSRSEMNVSTLELGDSALYLCASSSGLGSLGTEAFFGQGTRLTVV.

This clonotype has more than one count but fewer than ten. The chain joins TRBV6-2 or TRBV6-3 to TRBJ1-2; TRBD1 is a possible D gene (5 bases). The length of the CDR3 is 12 residues. The V end lost 7 bases, the J end lost 9 bases, and 15 bases lay between the germline ends. Germline V gives CDR1 MNHEY, CDR2 SVGEGT. The CDR3 DNA is TGTGCCAGCACCGACGGGGGGAGGCGCTACACCTTC. Translation gives CASTDGGRRYTF.

This rearrangement joins TRBV11-2 to TRBJ2-1, with 8 bases lining up with TRBD2. Germline V lookup: CDR1 SGHAT, CDR2 FQNNGV. The CDR3 has 15 residues. V lost 4 bases and J lost 4; bases outside the gene matches: 6. The CDR3 nucleotides read TGTGCCAGCAGCTCTACTAGCGGCCGGTACAATGAGCAGTTCTTC. It encodes CASSSTSGRYNEQFF.

This clonotype was seen a few times. DNA for the CDR3: TGTGCCAGCAGTTTTGCGGGGGGCTCTGGAAACACCATATATTTT. Encoded protein: CASSFAGGSGNTIYF. The rearrangement joins TRBV12-3 or TRBV12-4 to TRBJ1-3, with D maybe TRBD1 (5 bases). The CDR3 runs to 15 residues. V shed 3 bases and J shed 0 bases, with 9 bases lying between them.

The chain is built from TRBV4-2 and TRBJ2-7; D not certain. The CDR3 extends over 13 amino acids. Germline V CDR1 and CDR2: LGHNA, YNFKEQ. V lost 4 bases, J lost 2 bases, and 9 bases lay in between. CDR3 residues: CASSPGLTYEQYF. As DNA, the CDR3 is TGTGCCAGCAGCCCTGGGCTCACCTACGAGCAGTACTTC.

This clonotype was seen a few times. This chain uses TRBV12-3 or TRBV12-4 with TRBJ1-2; D might be TRBD1 (6 bases). This CDR3 comprises 15 residues. Trimming took off 2 bases at V and 3 bases at J, with 13 bases between the two ends. CDR3 coding DNA: TGTGCCAGCAGTTTAAGGGGGAACGATCACTATGGCTACACCTTC. Its protein product is CASSLRGNDHYGYTF.

Only a few counts were recorded for this clonotype. The V gene is TRBV6-1, the J gene TRBJ2-7; a weak D match, TRBD1 (6 bases). Germline-derived CDR1 and CDR2 are MNHNS and SASEGT. V lost 6 bases and J 0 bases, leaving 12 bases between the germline ends. This CDR3 has 14 amino acids. The CDR3 loop is CASSVGHSSYEQYF. In nucleotides, the CDR3 is TGTGCCAGCAGCGTGGGACACAGCTCCTACGAGCAGTACTTC.

This clonotype was counted between two and nine times. J is TRBJ1-2 and V is TRBV29-1; D perhaps matches TRBD1 (5 bases). From germline, CDR1 is SQVTM and CDR2 ANQGSEA. The CDR3 is 12 amino acids. V was cut by 6 bases and J by 4 bases, with 12 bases left in between. In nucleotides, the CDR3 is TGCAGCGTGGCGGGACGGGCCTATGGCTACACCTTC. This encodes CSVAGRAYGYTF.